One sample yielded the 11 T cell receptor beta chains listed below, sequenced in a study of cytomegalovirus exposure and HLA in healthy donors. The primer mix had 60 Vbeta and 13 Jbeta primers. Sequenced by immunoSEQ multiplex PCR; TCRdb stores in-frame clones only, minus some. Of some 150,000 clones listed, about 72% are singletons. The sequenced sample consisted of PBMCs. These TCRs come from a man aged 25-45 years in good health and CMV-seropositive.

CDR3 sequence: CASSYGQGSLYGYTF. DNA of the CDR3: TGTGCCAGCAGTTACGGACAGGGATCTCTCTATGGCTACACCTTC. The V call is TRBV6-5, the J call TRBJ1-2; TRBD1 matches 8 bases. CDR1 is MNHEY and CDR2 is SVGAGI in the germline V gene. The CDR3 runs to 15 residues. V was pared by 2 bases and J by 4 bases, with 6 bases of the junction left unmatched.

Regarding this clone: Other DNA sequences within the sample encode an identical CDR3. The chain uses TRBV5-1 and TRBJ2-2; 9 bases map to TRBD1. The CDR3 spans 16 residues. Trimming at V came to 3 bases and at J to 0 bases, leaving 3 bases not matched to a gene. The germline V gene has CDR1 SGHRS and CDR2 YFSETQ. CDR3 residues: CASSSTGGANTGELFF. The CDR3 coding sequence is TGCGCCAGCAGCTCAACAGGGGGCGCGAACACCGGGGAGCTGTTTTTT.

The V and J genes are TRBV6-5 and TRBJ1-6, with D uncertain. The germline gives CDR1 MNHEY, CDR2 SVGAGI. The CDR3 contains 15 residues. Trimming took 2 bases from V and 0 from J, leaving 5 bases between them. The CDR3 bases are TGTGCCAGCAGTTACACAAGCTCCTATAATTCACCCCTCCACTTT. It encodes CASSYTSSYNSPLHF.

This chain connects TRBV30 to TRBJ1-5; D not certain. CDR1 and CDR2 from the germline V gene are GTSNPN and SVGIG (reference sequence). This CDR3 comprises 15 residues. V lost 4 bases and J lost 0, with 13 bases in between. The CDR3: CAWTSGRISNQPQHF. The CDR3 nucleotides read TGTGCCTGGACCTCCGGGAGGATTAGCAATCAGCCCCAGCATTTT.

The chain recombines TRBV5-1 with TRBJ2-3, with D hard to call. Germline loops: CDR1 SGHRS, CDR2 YFSETQ. Deletions cut 1 base from V and 3 bases from J, with 18 bases between. The CDR3 runs to 17 residues. CDR3 coding DNA: TGCGCCAGCAGCTTGACCCAGGTACGGCCCTCAACAGATACGCAGTATTTT. Encoded protein: CASSLTQVRPSTDTQYF.

The chain has TRBV28 and TRBJ2-1; weak D call: TRBD2 (5 bases). This CDR3 has 12 amino acids. The germline gives CDR1 MDHEN, CDR2 SYDVKM. Trimming took 1 base from V and 14 from J, leaving 12 bases between them. Here the CDR3 reads CASSLSGWAKFF. CDR3 in DNA: TGTGCCAGCAGTTTATCGGGGTGGGCGAAGTTCTTC.

The rearrangement links TRBV6-5 to TRBJ2-7; possibly TRBD2 for D (6 bases). This CDR3 spans 14 amino acids. Germline values: CDR1 MNHEY, CDR2 SVGAGI. V lost 1 base to trimming and J lost 2 bases, with 9 bases between them. CDR3 DNA: TGTGCCAGCAGTTACTTGCGGGGAACCTACGAGCAGTACTTC. This encodes CASSYLRGTYEQYF.

The chain carries TRBV5-6 and TRBJ1-2; D is undetermined. The CDR3 is made up of 13 amino acids. With 0 bases removed from V and 4 bases from J, the gap between germline ends came to 7 bases. Germline values: CDR1 SGHDT, CDR2 YYEEEE. CDR3 nucleotides: TGTGCCAGCAGCTTGGACACCGCCTATGGCTACACCTTC. Its translation: CASSLDTAYGYTF.

DNA of the CDR3: TGTGCCAGTAGTATTCAAATACAGGGGCTTCTGTACTTC. Translated: CASSIQIQGLLYF. V usage is TRBV19 and J usage is TRBJ2-5; TRBD1 agrees at 7 bases. In germline, CDR1 is LNHDA, CDR2 SQIVND (reference sequence). The V and J ends lost 3 bases and 13 bases, in that order; junction bases with no gene match: 11. This CDR3 contains 13 residues.

CDR3 amino acids: CASTPTGLKPQHF. The CDR3 region has the DNA TGTGCCAGCACCCCGACAGGGTTGAAGCCCCAGCATTTT. The V gene is TRBV28, the J gene TRBJ1-5, with TRBD1 matching 7 bases. The CDR3 has 13 residues. V lost 7 bases, J lost 8 bases, and 8 bases stayed unmatched. The germline V gene encodes CDR1 MDHEN and CDR2 SYDVKM.

In this sample, this clone turned up once. The chain combines TRBV10-1 with TRBJ2-3; 7 bases map to TRBD1. The V gene's germline CDR1 is WNHNN and CDR2 SYGVQD (reference sequence). The J segment lost 1 base and the V segment lost 6 bases, leaving 7 bases of the junction unmatched. CDR3 length: 15 amino acids. The CDR3 coding sequence is TGCGCCAGCAGCGCACAGGGGTTGGGCACAGATACGCAGTATTTT. It encodes CASSAQGLGTDTQYF.